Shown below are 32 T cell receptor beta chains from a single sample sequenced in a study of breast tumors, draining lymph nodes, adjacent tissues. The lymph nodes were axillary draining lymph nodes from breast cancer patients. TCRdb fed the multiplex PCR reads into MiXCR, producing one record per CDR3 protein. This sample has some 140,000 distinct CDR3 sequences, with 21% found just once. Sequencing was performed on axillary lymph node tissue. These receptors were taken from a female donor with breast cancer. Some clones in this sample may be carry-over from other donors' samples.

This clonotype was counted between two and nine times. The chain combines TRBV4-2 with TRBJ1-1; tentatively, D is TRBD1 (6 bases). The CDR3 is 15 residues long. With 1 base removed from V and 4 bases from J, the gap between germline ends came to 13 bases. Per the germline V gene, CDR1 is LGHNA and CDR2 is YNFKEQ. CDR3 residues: CASSQGEGGGTEAFF. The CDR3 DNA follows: TGTGCCAGCAGCCAAGGGGAGGGAGGGGGCACTGAAGCTTTCTTT.

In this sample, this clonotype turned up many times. CDR3 nucleotide sequence: TGTGCCAGCAGGGGCGGTGGGGGCGTATATGAAAAACTGTTTTTT. This translates into CASRGGGGVYEKLFF. The chain employs TRBV25-1 and TRBJ1-4, with a possible D match to TRBD1 (6 bases). CDR3 length equals 15 residues. Trimming shortened V by 6 bases and J by 6 bases, and 17 bases separated the two germline ends. Germline V lookup: CDR1 MGHDK, CDR2 SYGVNS.

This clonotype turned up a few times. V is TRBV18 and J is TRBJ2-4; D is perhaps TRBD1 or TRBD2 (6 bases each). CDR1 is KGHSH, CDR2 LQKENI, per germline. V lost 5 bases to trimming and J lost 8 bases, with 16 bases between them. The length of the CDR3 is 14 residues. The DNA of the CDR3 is TGTGCCAGCTCAATCGGGGGCTTAATACACATTCAGTACTTC. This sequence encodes CASSIGGLIHIQYF.

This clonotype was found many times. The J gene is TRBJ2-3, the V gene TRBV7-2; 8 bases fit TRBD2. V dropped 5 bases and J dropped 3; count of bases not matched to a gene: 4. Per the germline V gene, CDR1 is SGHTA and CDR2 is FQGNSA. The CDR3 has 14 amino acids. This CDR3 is CASSRGGWTDTQYF. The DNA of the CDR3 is TGTGCCAGCAGCCGGGGGGGTTGGACAGATACGCAGTATTTT.

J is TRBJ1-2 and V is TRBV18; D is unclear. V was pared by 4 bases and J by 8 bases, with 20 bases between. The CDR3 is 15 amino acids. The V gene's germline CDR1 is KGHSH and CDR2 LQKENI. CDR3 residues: CASSRIPGGFYGYTF. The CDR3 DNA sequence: TGTGCCAGCTCACGAATCCCGGGAGGGTTCTACGGCTACACCTTC.

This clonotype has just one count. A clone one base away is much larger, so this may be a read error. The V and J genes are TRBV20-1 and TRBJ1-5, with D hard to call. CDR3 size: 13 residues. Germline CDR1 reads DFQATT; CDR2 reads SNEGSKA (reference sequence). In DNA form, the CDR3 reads TGCGGTGCTAGCAGAATCGAAGATCAGCCCCAGCATTTT. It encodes CGASRIEDQPQHF.

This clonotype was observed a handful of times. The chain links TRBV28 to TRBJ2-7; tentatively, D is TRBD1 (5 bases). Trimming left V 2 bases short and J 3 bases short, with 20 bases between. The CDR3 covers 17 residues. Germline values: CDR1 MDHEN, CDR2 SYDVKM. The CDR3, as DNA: TGTGCCAGCAGTTTAAACCCACAGGAAAGTACACTCTACGAGCAGTACTTC. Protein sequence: CASSLNPQESTLYEQYF.

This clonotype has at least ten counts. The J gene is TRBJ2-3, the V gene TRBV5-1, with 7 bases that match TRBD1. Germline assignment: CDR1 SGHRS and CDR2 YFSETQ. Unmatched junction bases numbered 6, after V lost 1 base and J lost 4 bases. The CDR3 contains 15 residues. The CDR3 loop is CASSLTGTVSDTQYF. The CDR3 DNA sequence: TGCGCCAGCAGCTTGACCGGGACAGTCTCAGATACGCAGTATTTT.

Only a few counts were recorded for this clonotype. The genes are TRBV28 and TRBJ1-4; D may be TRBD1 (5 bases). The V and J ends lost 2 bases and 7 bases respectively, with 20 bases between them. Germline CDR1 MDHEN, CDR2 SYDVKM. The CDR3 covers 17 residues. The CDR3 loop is CASSLGSGGRGSEKLFF. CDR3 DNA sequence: TGTGCCAGCAGTTTAGGATCTGGGGGTCGAGGCAGTGAAAAACTGTTTTTT.

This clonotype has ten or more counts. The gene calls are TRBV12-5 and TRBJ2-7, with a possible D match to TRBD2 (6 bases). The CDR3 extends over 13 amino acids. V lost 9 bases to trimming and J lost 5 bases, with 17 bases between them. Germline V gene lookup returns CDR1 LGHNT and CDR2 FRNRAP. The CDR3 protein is CASGSEGWDEQYF. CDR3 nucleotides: TGTGCTAGCGGGAGCGAGGGGTGGGACGAGCAGTACTTC.

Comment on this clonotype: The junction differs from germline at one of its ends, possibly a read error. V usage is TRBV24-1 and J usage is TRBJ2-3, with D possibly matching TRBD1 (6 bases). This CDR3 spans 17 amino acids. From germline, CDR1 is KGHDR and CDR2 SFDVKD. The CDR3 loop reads CATGDPTRDIRSDTQYF. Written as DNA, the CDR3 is TGTGCCACCGGTGACCCCACCAGGGACATACGTTCAGATACGCAGTATTTT.

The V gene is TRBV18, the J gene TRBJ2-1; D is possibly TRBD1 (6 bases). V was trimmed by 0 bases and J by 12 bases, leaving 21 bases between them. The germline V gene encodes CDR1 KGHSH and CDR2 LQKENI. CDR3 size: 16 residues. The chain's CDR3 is CASSPPVIQGMGGQFF. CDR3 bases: TGTGCCAGCTCACCACCGGTAATACAGGGTATGGGTGGGCAGTTCTTC.

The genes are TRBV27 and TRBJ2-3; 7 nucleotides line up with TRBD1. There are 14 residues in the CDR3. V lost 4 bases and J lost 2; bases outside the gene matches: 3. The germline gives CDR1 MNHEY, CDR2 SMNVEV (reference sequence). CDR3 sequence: CASSYTGDTDTQYF. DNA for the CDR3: TGTGCCAGCAGTTATACAGGGGACACAGATACGCAGTATTTT.

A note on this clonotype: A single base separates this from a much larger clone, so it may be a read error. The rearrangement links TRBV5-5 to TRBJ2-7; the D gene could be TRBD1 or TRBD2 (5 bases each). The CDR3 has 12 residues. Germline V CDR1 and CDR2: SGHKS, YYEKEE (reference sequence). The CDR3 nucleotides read TGCGCCAGCAGCTTAGGGGTTAGCGAGCGGTACTTC. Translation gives CASSLGVSERYF.

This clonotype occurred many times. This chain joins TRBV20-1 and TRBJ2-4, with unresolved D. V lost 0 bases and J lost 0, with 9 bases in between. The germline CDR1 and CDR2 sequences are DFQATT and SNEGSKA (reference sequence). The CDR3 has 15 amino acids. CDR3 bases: TGCAGTGCTAGAGATGGCAGGCTAGCCAAAAACATTCAGTACTTC. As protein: CSARDGRLAKNIQYF.

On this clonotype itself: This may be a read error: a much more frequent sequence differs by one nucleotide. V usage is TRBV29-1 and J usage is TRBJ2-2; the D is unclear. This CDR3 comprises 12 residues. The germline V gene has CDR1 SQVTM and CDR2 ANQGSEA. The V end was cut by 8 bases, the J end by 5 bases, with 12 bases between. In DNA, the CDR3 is TGCAGCTGCGCGGTTTTAACCGGGGAGCTGTTTTTT. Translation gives CSCAVLTGELFF.

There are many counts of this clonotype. Here the CDR3 DNA reads TGCAGTGCTAGAAGTCGACTAGTGGTCTACGAGCAGTACTTC. Residues: CSARSRLVVYEQYF. This rearrangement joins TRBV20-1 to TRBJ2-7; D perhaps matches TRBD2 (6 bases). There are 14 residues in the CDR3. From germline, CDR1 is DFQATT and CDR2 SNEGSKA (reference sequence). Trimming shortened V by 2 bases and J by 3 bases, and 14 bases separated the two germline ends.

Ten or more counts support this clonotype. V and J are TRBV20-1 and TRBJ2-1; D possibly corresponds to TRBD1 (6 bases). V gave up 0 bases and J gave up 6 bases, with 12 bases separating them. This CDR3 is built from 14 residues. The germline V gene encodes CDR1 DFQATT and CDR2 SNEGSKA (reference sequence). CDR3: CSARDLAGVNEQFF. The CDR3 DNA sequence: TGCAGTGCTAGAGATCTGGCAGGGGTCAATGAGCAGTTCTTC.

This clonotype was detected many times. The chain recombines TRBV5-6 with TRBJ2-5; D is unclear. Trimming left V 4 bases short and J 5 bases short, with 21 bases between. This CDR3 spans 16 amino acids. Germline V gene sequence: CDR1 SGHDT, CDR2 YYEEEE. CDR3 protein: CASSVRFGRSRETQYF. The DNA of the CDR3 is TGTGCCAGCAGCGTACGGTTCGGGCGGTCCCGCGAGACCCAGTACTTC. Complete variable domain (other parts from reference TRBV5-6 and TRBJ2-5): DAGVTQSPTHLIKTRGQQVTLRCSPKSGHDTVSWYQQALGQGPQFIFQYYEEEERQRGNFPDRFSGHQFPNYSSELNVNALLLGDSALYLCASSVRFGRSRETQYFGPGTRLLVL.

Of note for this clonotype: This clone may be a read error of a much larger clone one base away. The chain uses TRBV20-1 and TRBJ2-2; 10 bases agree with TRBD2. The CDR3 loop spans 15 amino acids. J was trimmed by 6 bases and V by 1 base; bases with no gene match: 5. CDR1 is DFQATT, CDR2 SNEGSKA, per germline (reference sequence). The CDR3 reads CSARVLSGRAGELFF. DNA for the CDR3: TGCAGTGCTAGAGTCCTCAGCGGGAGGGCCGGGGAGCTGTTTTTT.

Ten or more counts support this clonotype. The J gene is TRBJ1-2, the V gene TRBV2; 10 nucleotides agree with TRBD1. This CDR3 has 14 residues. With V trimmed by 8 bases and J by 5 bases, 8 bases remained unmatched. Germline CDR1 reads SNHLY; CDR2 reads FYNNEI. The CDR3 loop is CASLRDRGLYGYTF. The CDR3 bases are TGTGCCAGCCTAAGGGACAGGGGCCTTTATGGCTACACCTTC.

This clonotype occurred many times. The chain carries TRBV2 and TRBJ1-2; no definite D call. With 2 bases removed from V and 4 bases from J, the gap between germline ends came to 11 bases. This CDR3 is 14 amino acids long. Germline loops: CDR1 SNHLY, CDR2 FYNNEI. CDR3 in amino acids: CASSERSGSYGYTF. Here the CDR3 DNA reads TGTGCCAGCAGTGAAAGGTCCGGGTCCTATGGCTACACCTTC.

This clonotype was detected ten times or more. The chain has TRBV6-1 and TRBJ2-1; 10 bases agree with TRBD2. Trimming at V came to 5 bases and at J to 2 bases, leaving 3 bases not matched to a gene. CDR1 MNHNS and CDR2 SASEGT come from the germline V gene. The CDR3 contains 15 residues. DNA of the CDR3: TGTGCCAGCAGTCTAGCGGGAGAGGCCTACAATGAGCAGTTCTTC. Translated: CASSLAGEAYNEQFF.

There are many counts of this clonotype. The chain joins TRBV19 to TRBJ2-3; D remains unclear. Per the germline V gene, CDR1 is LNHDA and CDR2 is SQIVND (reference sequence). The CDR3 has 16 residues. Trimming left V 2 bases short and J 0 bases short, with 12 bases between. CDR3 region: CASSILWVTSTDTQYF. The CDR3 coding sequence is TGTGCCAGTAGTATACTTTGGGTTACTAGCACAGATACGCAGTATTTT. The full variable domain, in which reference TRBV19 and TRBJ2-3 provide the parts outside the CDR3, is DGGITQSPKYLFRKEGQNVTLSCEQNLNHDAMYWYRQDPGQGLRLIYYSQIVNDFQKGDIAEGYSVSREKKESFPLTVTSAQKNPTAFYLCASSILWVTSTDTQYFGPGTRLTVL.

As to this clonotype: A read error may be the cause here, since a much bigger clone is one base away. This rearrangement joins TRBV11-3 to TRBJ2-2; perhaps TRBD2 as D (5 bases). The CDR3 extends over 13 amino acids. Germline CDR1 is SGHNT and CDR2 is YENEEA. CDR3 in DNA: TGTGCCAGCAGCGTAGAGGGTACCGGGGAGCTGTCTTTT. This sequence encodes CASSVEGTGELSF.

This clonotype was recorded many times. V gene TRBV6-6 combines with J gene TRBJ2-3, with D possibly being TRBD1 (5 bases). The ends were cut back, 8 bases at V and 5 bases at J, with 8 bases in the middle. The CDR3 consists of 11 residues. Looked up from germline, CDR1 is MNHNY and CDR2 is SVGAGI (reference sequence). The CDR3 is CASGARDTQYF. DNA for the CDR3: TGTGCCAGCGGGGCCCGAGATACGCAGTATTTT.

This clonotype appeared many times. CDR3 nucleotide sequence: TGCGCCAGCACGAGGACAGGGGGTAGCACAGATACGCAGTATTTT. This gives the protein CASTRTGGSTDTQYF. The rearrangement joins TRBV4-1 to TRBJ2-3, with 10 bases lining up with TRBD1. Trimming cost V 7 bases and J 0 bases; bases outside gene matches: 4. The CDR3 consists of 15 residues. Germline CDR1 reads MGHRA; CDR2 reads YSYEKL.

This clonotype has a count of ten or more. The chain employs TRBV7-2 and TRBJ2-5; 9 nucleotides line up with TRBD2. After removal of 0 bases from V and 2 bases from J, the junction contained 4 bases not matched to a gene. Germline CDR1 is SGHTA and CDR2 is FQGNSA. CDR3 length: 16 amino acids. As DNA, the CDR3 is TGTGCCAGCAGCTTAGCGGTTACTAGCGGGCAAGAGACCCAGTACTTC. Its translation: CASSLAVTSGQETQYF.

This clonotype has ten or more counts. CDR3 residues: CSARVGSGSVSDTQYF. The CDR3 nucleotides are TGCAGTGCTAGAGTGGGCAGCGGGAGTGTCTCAGATACGCAGTATTTT. The genes are TRBV20-1 and TRBJ2-3; TRBD2 aligns across 8 bases. V dropped 1 base and J dropped 4; count of bases not matched to a gene: 10. The CDR3 is 16 amino acids. CDR1 and CDR2 from the germline V gene are DFQATT and SNEGSKA (reference sequence).

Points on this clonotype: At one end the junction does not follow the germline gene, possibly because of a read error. CDR3 nucleotides: TGTGCCTGTAGATCCAACAGGGGGCGATCCTACAATGAGCAGTTCTTC. Its translation is CACRSNRGRSYNEQFF. The chain combines TRBV19 with TRBJ2-1; 9 bases are shared with TRBD1. Per germline, CDR1 LNHDA and CDR2 SQIVND (reference sequence). This CDR3 comprises 16 residues.

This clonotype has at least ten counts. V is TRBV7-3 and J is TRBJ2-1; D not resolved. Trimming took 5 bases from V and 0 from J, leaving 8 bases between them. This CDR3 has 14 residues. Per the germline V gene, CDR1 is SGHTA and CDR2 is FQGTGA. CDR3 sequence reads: CASSASSSYNEQFF. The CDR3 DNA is TGTGCCAGCAGCGCCTCGAGCTCCTACAATGAGCAGTTCTTC.

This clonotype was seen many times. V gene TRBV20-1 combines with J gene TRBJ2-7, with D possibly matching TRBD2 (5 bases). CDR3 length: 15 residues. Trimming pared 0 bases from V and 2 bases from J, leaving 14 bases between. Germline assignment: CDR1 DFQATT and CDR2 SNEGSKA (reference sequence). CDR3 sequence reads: CSARDQEGAPYEQYF. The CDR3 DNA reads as TGCAGTGCTAGAGATCAAGAGGGAGCCCCCTACGAGCAGTACTTC.